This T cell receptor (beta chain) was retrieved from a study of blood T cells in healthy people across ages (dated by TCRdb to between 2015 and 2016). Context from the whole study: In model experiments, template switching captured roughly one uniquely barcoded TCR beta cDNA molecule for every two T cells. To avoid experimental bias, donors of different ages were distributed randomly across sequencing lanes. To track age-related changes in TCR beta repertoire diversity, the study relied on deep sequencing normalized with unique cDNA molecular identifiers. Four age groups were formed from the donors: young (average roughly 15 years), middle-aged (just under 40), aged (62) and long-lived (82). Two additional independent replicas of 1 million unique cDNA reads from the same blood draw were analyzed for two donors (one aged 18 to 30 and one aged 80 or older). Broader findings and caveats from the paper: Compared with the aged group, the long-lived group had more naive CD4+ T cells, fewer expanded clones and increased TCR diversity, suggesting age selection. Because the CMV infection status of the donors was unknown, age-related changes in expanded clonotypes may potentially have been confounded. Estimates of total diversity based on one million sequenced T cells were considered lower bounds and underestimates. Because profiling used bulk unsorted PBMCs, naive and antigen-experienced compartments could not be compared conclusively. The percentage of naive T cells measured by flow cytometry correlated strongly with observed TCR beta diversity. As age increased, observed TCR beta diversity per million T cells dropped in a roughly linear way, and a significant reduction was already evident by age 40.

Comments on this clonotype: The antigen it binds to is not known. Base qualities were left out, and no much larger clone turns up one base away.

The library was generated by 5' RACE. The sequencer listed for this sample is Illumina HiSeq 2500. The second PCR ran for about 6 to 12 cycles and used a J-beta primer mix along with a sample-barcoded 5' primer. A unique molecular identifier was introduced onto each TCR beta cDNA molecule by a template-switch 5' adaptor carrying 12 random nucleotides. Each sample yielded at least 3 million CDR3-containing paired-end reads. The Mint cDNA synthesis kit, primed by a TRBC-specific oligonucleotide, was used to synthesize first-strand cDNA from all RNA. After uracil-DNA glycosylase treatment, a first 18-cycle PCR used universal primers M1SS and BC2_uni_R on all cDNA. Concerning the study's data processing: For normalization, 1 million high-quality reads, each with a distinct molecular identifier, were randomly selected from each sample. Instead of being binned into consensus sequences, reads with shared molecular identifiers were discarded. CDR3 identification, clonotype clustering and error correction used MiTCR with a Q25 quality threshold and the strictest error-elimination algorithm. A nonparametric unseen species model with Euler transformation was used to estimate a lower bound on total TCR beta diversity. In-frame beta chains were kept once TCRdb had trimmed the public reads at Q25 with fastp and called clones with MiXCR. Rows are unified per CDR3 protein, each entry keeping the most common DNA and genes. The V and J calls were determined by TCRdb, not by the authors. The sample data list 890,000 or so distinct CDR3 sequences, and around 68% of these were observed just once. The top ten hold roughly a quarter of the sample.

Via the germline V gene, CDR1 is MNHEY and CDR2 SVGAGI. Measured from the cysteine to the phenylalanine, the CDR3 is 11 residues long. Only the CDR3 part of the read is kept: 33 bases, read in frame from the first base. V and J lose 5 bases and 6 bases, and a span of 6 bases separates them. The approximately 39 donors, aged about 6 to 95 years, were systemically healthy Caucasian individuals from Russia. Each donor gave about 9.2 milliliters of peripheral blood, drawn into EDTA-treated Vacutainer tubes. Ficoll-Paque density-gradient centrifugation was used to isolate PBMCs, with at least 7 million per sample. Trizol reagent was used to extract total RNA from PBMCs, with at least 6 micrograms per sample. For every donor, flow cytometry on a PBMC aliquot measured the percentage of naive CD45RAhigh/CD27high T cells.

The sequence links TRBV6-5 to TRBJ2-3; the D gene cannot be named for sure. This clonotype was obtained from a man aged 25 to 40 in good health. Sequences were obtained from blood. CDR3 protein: CASSNRDTQYF. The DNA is TGTGCCAGCAGTAATAGGGATACGCAGTATTTT.